This TCR beta chain was obtained from a study of shared clonotypes between healthy human individuals. Data came from immunoSEQ multiplex PCR; TCRdb stores just in-frame clones and leaves some out. Among 1,400,000 or so clones listed, about 98.5% were seen once. Study conclusions and caveats: The study drew on few donors, limiting represented genetic and exposure-history diversity. Among the subsets, naive ones generally showed larger estimated richness than memory ones. For naive CD4 cells, roughly 4.6% of clonotypes were shared across a handful of donors.

This clone was seen a single time. Its antigen is unidentified. The CDR3 runs to 16 residues. Per the germline V gene, CDR1 is SGHRS and CDR2 is YFSETQ. V lost 3 bases and J 2 bases, leaving 15 bases between the germline ends. The V gene is TRBV5-1, the J gene TRBJ1-3; D uncertain. This clonotype originated in a man aged 25-45 years in good health. Sequenced: naive CD4+ T cells sorted from blood. The subset is: CD45RA+ positively selected. The CDR3 region is CASSSGFRETGNTIYF. Here the CDR3 DNA reads TGCGCCAGCAGCTCCGGTTTCCGAGAAACTGGAAACACCATATATTTT.